The next 8 T cell receptor beta chains were all read from a single sample in a study of metastatic and nonmetastatic thyroid tumors. Each patient came to thyroid surgery without any prior treatment (of any kind). TCRdb re-analyzed the PCR reads through MiXCR. This sample has approximately 42,000 clones; 20% to 30% occur once, and the top ten carry roughly 15%. Input material: tumor tissue. These receptors all come from a female donor with papillary thyroid cancer or a benign thyroid nodule (not recorded which). Some clones in this sample may be carry-over from other donors' samples.

The chain joins TRBV20-1 to TRBJ2-6, with D tentatively TRBD1 (6 bases). This CDR3 region has 18 residues. CDR1 is DFQATT and CDR2 is SNEGSKA in the germline V gene (reference sequence). With 4 bases removed from V and 2 bases from J, the gap between germline ends came to 21 bases. The CDR3 sequence: CSAIDLTGGLTGANVLTF. In nucleotides, the CDR3 is TGCAGTGCTATAGACCTGACAGGTGGCCTCACTGGGGCCAACGTCCTGACTTTC.

The chain employs TRBV6-1 and TRBJ2-7, with no clear D. Germline V gene data show CDR1 as MNHNS and CDR2 as SASEGT. The CDR3 spans 14 residues. With 9 bases removed from V and 6 bases from J, the gap between germline ends came to 21 bases. For the CDR3, the DNA is TGTGCCAGAAGCCCACTCGGCCATCTTGGCGAGCAGTACTTC. Its translation is CARSPLGHLGEQYF.

Details on this clone: Possible read error: a much larger clone is one base away. V and J are TRBV19 and TRBJ1-5; D gene uncertain. Germline lookup yields CDR1 LNHDA and CDR2 SQIVND (reference sequence). The V gene lost 5 bases and the J gene lost 2 bases, with 10 bases spanning the gap. The CDR3 is 14 amino acids. The chain's CDR3 is CASSFAWGNQPQHF. CDR3 coding DNA: TGTGCCAGTAGTTTCGCGTGGGGCAATCAGCCCCAGCATTTT.

In DNA form, the CDR3 reads TGTGCCAGCAGTTCCGGACAGACCTCATCCTATGGCTACACCTTC. Residues: CASSSGQTSSYGYTF. The chain employs TRBV6-1 and TRBJ1-2; TRBD1 might be the D (6 bases). Between the trimmed V and J ends, which lost 5 bases and 4 bases, there was a span of 17 bases. Germline CDR1 is MNHNS and CDR2 is SASEGT. The CDR3 is 15 residues long.

This clone has only a few counts. V gene TRBV6-6 combines with J gene TRBJ1-6, with D possibly being TRBD1 (6 bases). Trimming removed 2 bases from V and 10 bases from J, with 9 bases in between. The CDR3 runs to 13 residues. Germline lookup yields CDR1 MNHNY and CDR2 SVGAGI (reference sequence). The CDR3 here is CASSYQGSSPLHF. CDR3 bases: TGTGCCAGCAGTTACCAGGGGTCGTCACCCCTCCACTTT.

This clone was seen only a few times. V is TRBV5-1 and J is TRBJ2-7, with TRBD1 as a possible D gene (5 bases). Trimming removed 0 bases from V and 4 bases from J, with 11 bases in between. The germline CDR1 and CDR2 sequences are SGHRS and YFSETQ. The CDR3 length is 14 residues. The CDR3 bases are TGCGCCAGCAGCTTGGTCCCAGGGCGGTACGAGCAGTACTTC. Protein: CASSLVPGRYEQYF.

This clone appeared a few times. V usage is TRBV6-1 and J usage is TRBJ2-5; the D call may be TRBD1 or TRBD2 (5 bases each). CDR1 is MNHNS and CDR2 is SASEGT in the germline V gene. The germline V and J ends were trimmed by 1 base and 4 bases, with 10 bases remaining between them. There are 14 residues in the CDR3. CDR3 protein: CASSEGRGAETQYF. CDR3 coding DNA: TGTGCCAGCAGTGAAGGGAGAGGGGCAGAGACCCAGTACTTC.

In this sample, this clone turned up a few times. This chain uses TRBV12-3 or TRBV12-4 with TRBJ2-5; 7 bases match TRBD2. The CDR3 runs 13 residues. The V and J ends lost 6 bases and 4 bases, in that order; junction bases with no gene match: 5. The CDR3 protein is CASRMGEGETQYF. The CDR3 DNA sequence: TGTGCCAGCAGAATGGGGGAGGGAGAGACCCAGTACTTC.